The TCR beta chain described here comes from a study of cytomegalovirus exposure and HLA in healthy donors. Regarding the study as a whole: TCR beta chains numbering more than 150 were designated cytomegalovirus-associated.

As to this clone: The antigen remains undetermined.

Sequenced by immunoSEQ multiplex PCR; TCRdb stores in-frame clones only, minus some. This table has 200,000 to 300,000 clones, over 75% appearing once. This TCR was recovered from a man between 18 and 35 years old in good health and CMV-seropositive. The source material was PBMCs.

In DNA form, the CDR3 reads TGTGCCAGCAGACCTTGGGGACAGGGGTCGGATGGCTACACCTTC. This gives the protein CASRPWGQGSDGYTF. The rearrangement uses TRBV6-5 and TRBJ1-2, with 10 bases that match TRBD1. The CDR3 is made up of 15 amino acids. The germline gives CDR1 MNHEY, CDR2 SVGAGI. V lost 6 bases to trimming and J lost 6 bases; unmatched junction nucleotides: 10.